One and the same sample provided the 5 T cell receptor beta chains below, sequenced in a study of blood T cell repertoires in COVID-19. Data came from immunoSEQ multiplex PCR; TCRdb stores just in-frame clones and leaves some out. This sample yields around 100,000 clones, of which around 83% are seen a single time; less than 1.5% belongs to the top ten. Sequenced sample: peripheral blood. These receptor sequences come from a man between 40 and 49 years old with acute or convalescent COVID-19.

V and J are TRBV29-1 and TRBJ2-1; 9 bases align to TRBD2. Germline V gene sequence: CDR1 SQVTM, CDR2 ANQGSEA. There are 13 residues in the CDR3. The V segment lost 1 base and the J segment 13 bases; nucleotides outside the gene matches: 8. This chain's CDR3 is CSVEGLAGRDQFF. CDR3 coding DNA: TGCAGCGTTGAAGGTCTAGCGGGAAGGGACCAGTTCTTC.

Here the CDR3 DNA reads TGTGCCATCAGTGAGTCTAGCGGGAGAAGCGATGAGCAGTTCTTC. Its translation: CAISESSGRSDEQFF. V usage is TRBV10-3 and J usage is TRBJ2-1; 9 bases map to TRBD2. CDR3 length equals 15 residues. With 0 bases clipped from V and 8 bases from J, the junction kept 5 bases outside the gene matches. Per the germline V gene, CDR1 is ENHRY and CDR2 is SYGVKD.

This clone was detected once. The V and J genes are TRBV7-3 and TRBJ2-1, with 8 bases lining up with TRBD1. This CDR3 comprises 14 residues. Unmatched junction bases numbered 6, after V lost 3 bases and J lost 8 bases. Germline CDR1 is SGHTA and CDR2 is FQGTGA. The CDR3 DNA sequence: TGTGCCAGCAGCTTCAGGGGGCGCCTCGATGAGCAGTTCTTC. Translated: CASSFRGRLDEQFF.

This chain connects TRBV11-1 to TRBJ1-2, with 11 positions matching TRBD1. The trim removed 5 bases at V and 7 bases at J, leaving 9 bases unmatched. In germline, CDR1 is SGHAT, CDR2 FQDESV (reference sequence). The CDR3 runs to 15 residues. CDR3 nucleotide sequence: TGTGCCAGCAGCCTCACCGGGACAGGGGGGTTTGGCTACACCTTC. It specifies CASSLTGTGGFGYTF. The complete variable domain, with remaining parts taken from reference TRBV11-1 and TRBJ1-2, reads EAEVAQSPRYKITEKSQAVAFWCDPISGHATLYWYRQILGQGPELLVQFQDESVVDDSQLPKDRFSAERLKGVDSTLKIQPAELGDSAMYLCASSLTGTGGFGYTFGSGTRLTVV.

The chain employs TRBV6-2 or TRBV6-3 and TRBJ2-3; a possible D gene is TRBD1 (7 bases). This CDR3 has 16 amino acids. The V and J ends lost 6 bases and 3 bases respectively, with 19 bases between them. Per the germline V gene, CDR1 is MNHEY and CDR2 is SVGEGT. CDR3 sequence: CASRPMEGAATDTQYF. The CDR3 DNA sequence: TGTGCCAGCAGACCTATGGAGGGGGCGGCGACAGATACGCAGTATTTT.